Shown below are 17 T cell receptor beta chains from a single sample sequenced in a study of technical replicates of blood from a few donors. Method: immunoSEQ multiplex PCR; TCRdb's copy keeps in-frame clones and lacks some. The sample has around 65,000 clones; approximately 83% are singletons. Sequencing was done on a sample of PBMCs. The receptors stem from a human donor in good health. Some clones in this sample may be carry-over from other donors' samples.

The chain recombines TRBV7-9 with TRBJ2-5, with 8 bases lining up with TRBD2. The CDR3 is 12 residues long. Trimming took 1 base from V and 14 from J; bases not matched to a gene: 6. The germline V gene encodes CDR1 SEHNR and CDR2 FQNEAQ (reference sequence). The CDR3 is CASSLVAGGEYF. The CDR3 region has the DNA TGTGCCAGCAGCTTAGTGGCGGGAGGCGAATACTTC.

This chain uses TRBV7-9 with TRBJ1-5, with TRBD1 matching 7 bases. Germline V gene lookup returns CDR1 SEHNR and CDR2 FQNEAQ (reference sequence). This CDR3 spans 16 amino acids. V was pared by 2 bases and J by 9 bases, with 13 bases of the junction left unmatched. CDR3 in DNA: TGTGCCAGCAGCTTATTGGACGGCAGGGGGACCGGGCCCCAGCATTTT. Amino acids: CASSLLDGRGTGPQHF.

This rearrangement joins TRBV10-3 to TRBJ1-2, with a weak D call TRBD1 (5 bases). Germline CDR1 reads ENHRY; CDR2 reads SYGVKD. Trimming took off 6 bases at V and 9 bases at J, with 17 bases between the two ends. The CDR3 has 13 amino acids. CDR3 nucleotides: TGTGCCATCAGCGCAATCCCGACAGTCAGCTACACCTTC. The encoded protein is CAISAIPTVSYTF.

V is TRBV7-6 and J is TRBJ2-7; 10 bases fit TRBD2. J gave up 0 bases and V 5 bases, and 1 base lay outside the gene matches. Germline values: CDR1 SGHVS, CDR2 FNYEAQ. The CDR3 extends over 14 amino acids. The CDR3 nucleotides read TGTGCCAGCAGCGGGACTAGCGCCTCCTACGAGCAGTACTTC. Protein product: CASSGTSASYEQYF.

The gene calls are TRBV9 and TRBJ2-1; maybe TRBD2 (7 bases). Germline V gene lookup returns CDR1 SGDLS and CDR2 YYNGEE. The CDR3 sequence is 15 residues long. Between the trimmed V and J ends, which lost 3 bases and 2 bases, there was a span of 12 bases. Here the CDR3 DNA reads TGTGCCAGCAGCGGAGGGGGGGCGACCTACAATGAGCAGTTCTTC. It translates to CASSGGGATYNEQFF.

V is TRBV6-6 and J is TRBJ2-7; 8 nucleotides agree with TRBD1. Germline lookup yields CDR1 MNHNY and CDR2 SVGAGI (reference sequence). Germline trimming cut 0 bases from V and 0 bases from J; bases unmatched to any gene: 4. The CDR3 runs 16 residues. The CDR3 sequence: CASSYSSGQGSYEQYF. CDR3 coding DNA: TGTGCCAGCAGTTACTCGTCCGGACAGGGCTCCTACGAGCAGTACTTC.

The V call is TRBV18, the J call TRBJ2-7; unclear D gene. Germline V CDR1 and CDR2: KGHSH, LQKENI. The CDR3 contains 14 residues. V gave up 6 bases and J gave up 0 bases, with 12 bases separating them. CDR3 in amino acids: CASSPDMNSYEQYF. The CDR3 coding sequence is TGTGCCAGCTCCCCCGACATGAACTCCTACGAGCAGTACTTC.

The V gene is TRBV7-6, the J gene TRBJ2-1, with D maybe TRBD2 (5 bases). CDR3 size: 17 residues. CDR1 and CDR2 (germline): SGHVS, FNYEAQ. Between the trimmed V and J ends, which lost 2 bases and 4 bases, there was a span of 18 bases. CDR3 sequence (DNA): TGTGCCAGCAGCTTAAACGGGGATGGGGAAATTTACAATGAGCAGTTCTTC. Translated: CASSLNGDGEIYNEQFF.

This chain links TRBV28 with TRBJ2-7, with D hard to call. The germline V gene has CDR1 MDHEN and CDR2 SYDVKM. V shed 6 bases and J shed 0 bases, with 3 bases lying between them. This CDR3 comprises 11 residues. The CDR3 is CASRSSYEQYF. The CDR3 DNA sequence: TGTGCCAGCAGGAGCTCCTACGAGCAGTACTTC.

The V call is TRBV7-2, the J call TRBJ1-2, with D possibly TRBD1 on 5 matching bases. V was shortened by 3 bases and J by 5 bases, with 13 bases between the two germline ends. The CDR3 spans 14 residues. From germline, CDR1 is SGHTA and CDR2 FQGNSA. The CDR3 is CASSLEGLGYGYTF. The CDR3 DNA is TGTGCCAGCAGCTTGGAGGGGCTTGGGTATGGCTACACCTTC.

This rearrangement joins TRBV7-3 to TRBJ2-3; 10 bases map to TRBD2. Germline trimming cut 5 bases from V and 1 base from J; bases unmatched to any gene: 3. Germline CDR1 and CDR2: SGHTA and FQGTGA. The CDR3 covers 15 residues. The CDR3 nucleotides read TGTGCCAGCAGCCGAGCGGGGGGGGGCACAGATACGCAGTATTTT. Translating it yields CASSRAGGGTDTQYF.

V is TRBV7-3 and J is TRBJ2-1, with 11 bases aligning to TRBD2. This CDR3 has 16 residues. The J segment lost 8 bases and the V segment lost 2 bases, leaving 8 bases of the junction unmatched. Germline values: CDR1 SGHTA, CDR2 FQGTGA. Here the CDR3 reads CASSLLASGRIYEQFF. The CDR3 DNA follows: TGTGCCAGCAGCTTATTGGCTAGCGGGAGGATCTATGAGCAGTTCTTC.

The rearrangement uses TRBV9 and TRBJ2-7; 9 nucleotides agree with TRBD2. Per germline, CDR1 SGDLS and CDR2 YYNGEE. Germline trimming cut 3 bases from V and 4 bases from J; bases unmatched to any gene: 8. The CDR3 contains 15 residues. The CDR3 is CASSGPLAGTYEQYF. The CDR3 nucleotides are TGTGCCAGCAGCGGACCCCTAGCGGGGACTTACGAGCAGTACTTC.

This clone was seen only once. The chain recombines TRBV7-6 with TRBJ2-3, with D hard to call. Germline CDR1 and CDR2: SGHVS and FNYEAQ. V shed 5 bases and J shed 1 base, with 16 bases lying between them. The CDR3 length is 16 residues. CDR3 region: CASSHPKNKGTDTQYF. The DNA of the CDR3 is TGTGCCAGCAGCCACCCTAAGAATAAAGGCACAGATACGCAGTATTTT.

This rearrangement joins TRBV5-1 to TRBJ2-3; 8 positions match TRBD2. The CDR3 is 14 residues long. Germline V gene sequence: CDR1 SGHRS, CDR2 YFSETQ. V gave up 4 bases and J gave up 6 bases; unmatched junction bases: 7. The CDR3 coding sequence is TGCGCCAGCAGCGGAGGAGGACTAGCCGATACGCAGTATTTT. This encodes CASSGGGLADTQYF.

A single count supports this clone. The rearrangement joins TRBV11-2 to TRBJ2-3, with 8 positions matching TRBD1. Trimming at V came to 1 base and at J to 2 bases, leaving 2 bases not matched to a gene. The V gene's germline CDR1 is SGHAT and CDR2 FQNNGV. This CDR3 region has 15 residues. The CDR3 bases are TGTGCCAGCAGCTTAGGGACAGGGAACACAGATACGCAGTATTTT. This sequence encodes CASSLGTGNTDTQYF.

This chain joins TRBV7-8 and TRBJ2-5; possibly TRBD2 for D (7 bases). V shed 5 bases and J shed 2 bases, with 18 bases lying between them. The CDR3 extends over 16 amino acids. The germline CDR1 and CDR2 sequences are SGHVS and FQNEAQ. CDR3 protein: CASSRQLGGRQETQYF. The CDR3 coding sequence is TGTGCCAGCAGCCGACAACTGGGGGGGCGGCAAGAGACCCAGTACTTC.